This paragraph covers one T cell receptor (beta chain) sequence. The sample comes from a study of blood T cell repertoires in COVID-19. Overall study context: Some COVID-19 samples were acute and others convalescent; all came from the United States, Italy and Spain. T cells, B-cell-depleted T cells, or PBMCs supplied cDNA or gDNA.

Unmatched junction bases numbered 7, after V lost 3 bases and J lost 5 bases. The CDR3 extends over 18 amino acids. CDR1 and CDR2 from the germline V gene are MNHEY and SMNVEV (reference sequence). Authors' analysis steps: How many nucleated cells were present was estimated from reference gene primer amplification. Clones were read by immunoSEQ multiplex PCR, and TCRdb kept only the in-frame ones, dropping some. The V and J calls and clone size are taken from that table; D and trimming were inferred from the DNA. The table lists 55,000 to 65,000 clones, roughly four fifths of them singletons. This chain links TRBV27 with TRBJ2-2; 15 bases are shared with TRBD2. This clonotype was sampled from a woman of 80 years or more with acute or convalescent COVID-19. Sequencing was done on a sample of peripheral blood. The CDR3 sequence is CASSLRGTSGGQTGELFF. The CDR3, as DNA: TGTGCCAGCAGTTTGAGAGGGACTAGCGGGGGGCAGACCGGGGAGCTGTTTTTT.